Presented here are 6 T cell receptor beta chains from one specimen sequenced in a study of blood T cells in healthy people across ages. A sample-barcoded 5' primer and a J-beta primer mix were used in a second PCR of roughly 7 to 11 cycles. TCRdb analysed the 5' RACE reads with MiXCR anew, one entry per CDR3 protein. The sample lists approximately 800,000 distinct CDR3 sequences; 53% were seen once. Material for sequencing was blood. The receptors shown here come from a man older than 75 in good health.

The chain joins TRBV10-3 to TRBJ2-7, with 7 bases fitting TRBD2. V shed 3 bases, J shed 5 bases, and the junction held 19 bases outside the gene matches. Germline V CDR1 and CDR2: ENHRY, SYGVKD. This CDR3 is 18 amino acids long. CDR3 DNA: TGTGCCATCAGTGACCCTCCGGGACTACCCATTCAACTACACGAGCAGTACTTC. It is translated as CAISDPPGLPIQLHEQYF.

The chain recombines TRBV20-1 with TRBJ2-5; D ambiguous. The CDR3 runs 16 residues. V gave up 1 base and J gave up 2 bases, with 17 bases separating them. Germline CDR1 reads DFQATT; CDR2 reads SNEGSKA (reference sequence). In DNA, the CDR3 is TGCAGTGCTAGAGTTCTTAAGGGCGCAAGGCAAGAGACCCAGTACTTC. Translation gives CSARVLKGARQETQYF.

The V and J genes are TRBV29-1 and TRBJ2-3, with 14 bases matching TRBD2. The V segment lost 3 bases and the J segment 0 bases; nucleotides outside the gene matches: 2. CDR1 is SQVTM, CDR2 ANQGSEA, per germline. The CDR3 is 16 amino acids. The CDR3 DNA sequence: TGCAGCGTTGAGACTAGCGGGAGGGATAGCACAGATACGCAGTATTTT. It yields the protein CSVETSGRDSTDTQYF.

The J gene is TRBJ2-1, the V gene TRBV11-2; D possibly corresponds to TRBD2 (6 bases). Germline CDR1 SGHAT, CDR2 FQNNGV. V was pared by 5 bases and J by 11 bases, with 22 bases between. This CDR3 has 15 amino acids. CDR3 nucleotide sequence: TGTGCCAGCAGCACAGGAGCGGGCATCACACCACAGCAGTTCTTC. Translating it yields CASSTGAGITPQQFF.

The chain has TRBV5-1 and TRBJ2-5; 7 bases map to TRBD2. This CDR3 region has 14 residues. J lost 11 bases, V lost 4 bases, and 14 bases had no gene match. CDR1 and CDR2 from the germline V gene are SGHRS and YFSETQ. The CDR3 DNA follows: TGCGCCAGCAGCGCTAGCGGCTCCTACAATGAGCAGTACTTC. This gives the protein CASSASGSYNEQYF.

CDR3 residues: CASSSDRGPGETQYF. The CDR3, as DNA: TGTGCCAGCAGTTCAGACAGGGGGCCGGGGGAGACCCAGTACTTC. The V gene is TRBV27, the J gene TRBJ2-5; 10 nucleotides match TRBD1. Germline CDR1 MNHEY, CDR2 SMNVEV (reference sequence). The CDR3 sequence is 15 residues long. With V trimmed by 4 bases and J by 5 bases, 7 bases remained unmatched.